This T cell receptor beta chain derives from a study of blood T cell repertoires in COVID-19. Study summary: Acute and convalescent COVID-19 samples came from the United States, Italy and Spain. T cells, B-cell-depleted T cells, or PBMCs supplied cDNA or gDNA.

Original data processing: The assay estimated nucleated cells by amplifying reference gene primers. Method: immunoSEQ multiplex PCR; TCRdb's copy keeps in-frame clones and lacks some. V, J and clone size reflect that table, while D and trimming were determined from the DNA. This table holds a few hundred thousand clones, approximately 84% found once. Germline assignment: CDR1 MNHNY and CDR2 SVGAGI (reference sequence). This CDR3 comprises 15 residues. V lost 0 bases and J 4 bases, leaving 10 bases between the germline ends. The clonotype originates from a woman in her thirties who had recovered from COVID-19. V and J are TRBV6-6 and TRBJ1-5, with D unclear. The specimen was peripheral blood. The CDR3 nucleotides are TGTGCCAGCAGTTACTCGAGGCAGTCGAATCAGCCCCAGCATTTT. This encodes CASSYSRQSNQPQHF.